This is a list of T cell receptor beta chains from one sample in a study of blood T cell repertoires in COVID-19. Clones were read by immunoSEQ multiplex PCR, and TCRdb kept only the in-frame ones, dropping some. The sample contains about 110,000 clones, more than 65% of which appear only once. Input material: peripheral blood. The receptors originated from a woman over 75 with acute or convalescent COVID-19. The CDR3 runs from the conserved cysteine through the conserved F or W. The D gene is left open where the match is weak. Part of the rows lack a size; the others show once, few, many or a class for expanded clones.

10 | . | TRBJ1-1 | . | TRBV2 | TGTGCCAGCGACGGGGTTGAAGCTTTCTTT | CASDGVEAFF
15 | TRBD1 | TRBJ1-6 | . | TRBV5-1 | TGCGCCAGCAGCTTGGAGGGACAGAGAGGTTCACCCCTCCACTTT | CASSLEGQRGSPLHF
16 | TRBD1 | TRBJ1-2 | . | TRBV19 | TGTGCCAGTAGGGTTTCCGTCTGGGACAGGGGGCCCGGCTACACCTTC | CASRVSVWDRGPGYTF
14 | TRBD1 | TRBJ2-2 | . | TRBV10-1 | TGCGCCAGCAGGAGGGGACAGGGCACCGGGGAGCTGTTTTTT | CASRRGQGTGELFF
13 | . | TRBJ2-7 | . | TRBV19 | TGTGCCAGTCGTGGGGAGAGACCCTACGAGCAGTACTTC | CASRGERPYEQYF
14 | . | TRBJ1-1 | . | TRBV3-1/TRBV3-2 | TGTGCCAGCAGCCAAGTTTCCCGGAACACTGAAGCTTTCTTT | CASSQVSRNTEAFF
10 | . | TRBJ1-1 | . | TRBV20-1 | TGCAGTGCCGTCGACACTGAAGCTTTCTTT | CSAVDTEAFF
15 | . | TRBJ2-7 | . | TRBV6-1 | TGTGCCAGCAGTGAAAGGACGGGGAGCTCCTACGAGCAGTACTTC | CASSERTGSSYEQYF
14 | . | TRBJ1-2 | once | TRBV6-5 | TGTGCCAGCAGCGTAATGGACAGAACATATGGCTACACCTTC | CASSVMDRTYGYTF
13 | . | TRBJ1-1 | . | TRBV5-6 | TGTGCCAGCAGCGCCCAGAAGAACACTGAAGCTTTCTTT | CASSAQKNTEAFF
13 | . | TRBJ1-4 | . | TRBV3-1/TRBV3-2 | TGTGCCAGCAGGCGGCTCGGGGGTGAAAAACTGTTTTTT | CASRRLGGEKLFF
18 | . | TRBJ2-1 | . | TRBV4-1 | TGCGCCAGCAGCTTGGCGGGCTACAAAATACCCTCCTACAATGAGCAGTTCTTC | CASSLAGYKIPSYNEQFF
12 | . | TRBJ1-2 | few | TRBV19 | TGTGCCAGTAAGGCGGGGAACTATGGCTACACCTTC | CASKAGNYGYTF
14 | . | TRBJ2-7 | . | TRBV6-6 | TGTGCCAGCAGTTATGGGGGACTCCACAACGAGCAGTACTTC | CASSYGGLHNEQYF
14 | . | TRBJ2-3 | . | TRBV6-5 | TGTGCCACCTACCCGGGGTCTAGCACAGATACGCAGTATTTT | CATYPGSSTDTQYF
17 | TRBD1 | TRBJ2-7 | few | TRBV6-1 | TGTGCCAGCAGTGAAGGGTTAGGGACAGGGGACCCCTACGAGCAGTACTTC | CASSEGLGTGDPYEQYF
16 | . | TRBJ1-3 | . | TRBV2 | TGTGCCAGCCCCCACCCCCGCGGGCTAAGGCGAAACACCATATATTTT | CASPHPRGLRRNTIYF
14 | TRBD1 | TRBJ1-1 | . | TRBV3-1/TRBV3-2 | TGTGCCAGCAGCACCCGACAGGGGAGGTATGAAGCTTTCTTT | CASSTRQGRYEAFF
15 | . | TRBJ2-1 | . | TRBV10-3 | TGTGCCATCAGTGTGCGTGGGGGCGCCATCAATGAGCAGTTCTTC | CAISVRGGAINEQFF
14 | . | TRBJ2-1 | . | TRBV15 | TGTGCCACCAGCAGAGACAGGGTCGGGGGTGAGCAGTTCTTC | CATSRDRVGGEQFF
15 | . | TRBJ2-2 | . | TRBV4-2 | TGTGCCAGCAGCCAAGGGACAGCGAACACCGGGGAGCTGTTTTTT | CASSQGTANTGELFF
15 | . | TRBJ2-2 | once | TRBV9 | TGTGCCAGCAGCGTCCGACAGACCGCTCCCGGGGAGCTGTTTTTT | CASSVRQTAPGELFF
12 | . | TRBJ1-6 | . | TRBV6-1 | TGTGCCAGCAGACTACCAGGGGAACCCCTCCACTTT | CASRLPGEPLHF
11 | TRBD1 | TRBJ2-7 | . | TRBV20-1 | TGCAGTGCTAGGACAGGGGTCGAGCAGTACTTC | CSARTGVEQYF
15 | . | TRBJ2-7 | . | TRBV7-2 | TGTGCCAGCAGCTTCCGGACTCATGAGGTGTACGAGCAGTACTTC | CASSFRTHEVYEQYF
13 | . | TRBJ1-1 | few | TRBV29-1 | TGCAGCGTTGAAGGCACGACGGCCGAGGGAGCTTTCTTT | CSVEGTTAEGAFF
12 | . | TRBJ2-7 | . | TRBV2 | TGTGCCAGCAGTGAAGGGACAGAACGTTATCACTTC | CASSEGTERYHF
15 | TRBD2 | TRBJ2-3 | . | TRBV11-1 | TGTGCCAGCAGCTCGGGACTAGCGGACACAGATACGCAGTATTTT | CASSSGLADTDTQYF
12 | . | TRBJ2-5 | . | TRBV5-1 | TGCGCCAGCAGGAGGGTTCGGGAGACCCAGTACTTC | CASRRVRETQYF
13 | . | TRBJ2-7 | . | TRBV6-6 | TGTGCCAGCAGCCACGGTCGATCCTACGAGCAGTACTTC | CASSHGRSYEQYF
12 | TRBD1 | TRBJ2-7 | . | TRBV5-8 | TGTGCCAGCAGCCCTCGGACAGGCCTCCCGTACTTC | CASSPRTGLPYF
12 | . | TRBJ1-2 | few | TRBV13 | TGTGCCAGCAGCTTAAGAGGTTTGGGCTACACCTTC | CASSLRGLGYTF
19 | . | TRBJ1-4 | . | TRBV30 | TGTGCCTGGAGTGTACTAGTCCCGGGCACACCCTCCGGGAATGAAAAACTGTTTTTT | CAWSVLVPGTPSGNEKLFF
16 | TRBD2 | TRBJ2-1 | few | TRBV14 | TGTGCCAGCAGCCCGTGGACTAGCGGGACCGACAATGAGCAGTTCTTC | CASSPWTSGTDNEQFF
13 | . | TRBJ1-5 | . | TRBV3-1/TRBV3-2 | TGTGCCAGCAGCCCACACCTCAATCAGCCCCAGCATTTT | CASSPHLNQPQHF
14 | . | TRBJ2-5 | . | TRBV4-1 | TGCGCCAGCAGCCAAGAAGGGAGTAGAGAGACCCAGTACTTC | CASSQEGSRETQYF
14 | . | TRBJ2-3 | . | TRBV11-2 | TGTGCCAGCAGCTTACGCAGATACACAGATACGCAGTATTTT | CASSLRRYTDTQYF
13 | . | TRBJ1-5 | . | TRBV12-3/TRBV12-4 | TGTGCCAGCAGGACAGGTTACAATCAGCCCCAGCATTTT | CASRTGYNQPQHF
17 | TRBD2 | TRBJ2-3 | once | TRBV18 | TGTGCCAGCTCACCACAGTCAGCGGGGGCCTTCACAGATACGCAGTATTTT | CASSPQSAGAFTDTQYF
15 | . | TRBJ1-2 | . | TRBV5-1 | TGCGCCAGCAGCTCTCTAACCGAACGTCTGCGGCACTACACCTTC | CASSSLTERLRHYTF
16 | TRBD1 | TRBJ2-7 | . | TRBV27 | TGTGCCAGCAGTTTAGGCCTCAGGGGGATCGTCCACGAGCAGTACTTC | CASSLGLRGIVHEQYF
14 | . | TRBJ1-5 | many | TRBV6-5 | TGTGCCAGCAGTTTTCGAGCTAATGAGGAGCCCCAGCATTTT | CASSFRANEEPQHF
14 | . | TRBJ2-5 | . | TRBV28 | TGTGCCAGCAGTTTGCAGGGGCCGCGAGGAACCCAGTACTTC | CASSLQGPRGTQYF
15 | TRBD2 | TRBJ2-3 | . | TRBV3-1/TRBV3-2 | TGTGCCAGCAGCCAAGAGGGCGGGGGGTTTGATACGCAGTATTTT | CASSQEGGGFDTQYF
15 | . | TRBJ1-5 | . | TRBV2 | TGTGCCAGCAGTGAAGCGCTACGGGGGGCTCAGCCCCAGCATTTT | CASSEALRGAQPQHF
13 | . | TRBJ2-1 | . | TRBV18 | TGTGCCACTACAAGGAGCTCCTACAATGAGCAGTTCTTC | CATTRSSYNEQFF
14 | TRBD1 | TRBJ1-2 | . | TRBV28 | TGTGCCAGCAGTACCCCGAGACAGGGGGGAGGCTACACCTTC | CASSTPRQGGGYTF
12 | . | TRBJ2-5 | few | TRBV24-1 | TGTGCCTCCTCTTCGGGTCAAGAGACCCAGTACTTC | CASSSGQETQYF
14 | . | TRBJ2-1 | once | TRBV5-4 | TGTGCCAGCAGCTTGGGACTCTCTAGCCATGAGCAGTTCTTC | CASSLGLSSHEQFF
16 | . | TRBJ1-2 | . | TRBV18 | TGTGCCAGCTCACCCGGCCCAGGGATGCCAAACTATGGCTACACCTTC | CASSPGPGMPNYGYTF
17 | TRBD1 | TRBJ2-2 | . | TRBV6-4 | TGTGCCAGCAGTGACTCGACGACAGGGGAATCGACCGGGGAGCTGTTTTTT | CASSDSTTGESTGELFF
14 | . | TRBJ2-7 | . | TRBV11-2 | TGTGCCAGCAGCTTACCTAACCCCCCTTACGAGCAGTACTTC | CASSLPNPPYEQYF
15 | . | TRBJ2-5 | . | TRBV11-2 | TGTGCCAGCAGCTTAGGAAGCTCCTACCAAGAGACCCAGTACTTC | CASSLGSSYQETQYF